Reported below is one T cell receptor beta chain. Libraries were prepared by immunoSEQ multiplex PCR; TCRdb keeps only in-frame clonotypes and omits some of them. The sample yields nearly 100,000 clones, less than 90% seen once. Between the trimmed V and J ends, which lost 5 bases and 6 bases, there was a span of 12 bases. This CDR3 is 13 amino acids long. Germline assignment: CDR1 LNHDA and CDR2 SQIVND (reference sequence). This specimen comes from a study of blood T cell repertoires in COVID-19. Sequencing was done on a sample of peripheral blood. This rearrangement joins TRBV19 to TRBJ2-3, with D maybe TRBD1 (5 bases). This receptor was identified in a man older than 75 with acute or convalescent COVID-19. CDR3 DNA sequence: TGTGCCAGTAGTCAGGGAAGGGCCGATACGCAGTATTTT. Translated: CASSQGRADTQYF.